The 20 T cell receptor beta chains presented below share a single source sample, sequenced in a study of Tregs in tolerant kidney transplant recipients. Related graft donors supplied nonmyeloablative bone marrow transplants, and mixed chimerism was transient. Here immunoSEQ multiplex PCR was the method, and the copy in TCRdb shows in-frame clones only, minus some. The sample holds roughly 80,000 clones, roughly 90% seen once. This sample comprised CD4+ T cells from blood (PBMCs), obtained 24 months after the transplant. These receptors were collected from a human patient who received a combined kidney and bone marrow transplant. Part of the T cell pool may stem from the graft donor.

This clone was picked up one time. V usage is TRBV7-2 and J usage is TRBJ2-7, with a weak D call TRBD2 (7 bases). The V gene lost 5 bases and the J gene lost 3 bases, with 20 bases spanning the gap. Germline CDR1 is SGHTA and CDR2 is FQGNSA. The CDR3 sequence is 16 residues long. CDR3 coding DNA: TGTGCCAGCAGCCCCGGGGGGCGGGGGATTAACTACGAGCAGTACTTC. Amino acid sequence: CASSPGGRGINYEQYF.

The rearrangement joins TRBV7-3 to TRBJ2-3; a possible D gene is TRBD1 (5 bases). V lost 0 bases and J lost 4, with 8 bases in between. CDR1 and CDR2 (germline): SGHTA, FQGTGA. The CDR3 runs to 14 residues. The DNA of the CDR3 is TGTGCCAGCAGCTTAACTAGGGGCCCAGATACGCAGTATTTT. The encoded protein is CASSLTRGPDTQYF. Full variable domain (remainder filled in from reference TRBV7-3 and TRBJ2-3): GAGVSQTPSNKVTEKGKYVELRCDPISGHTALYWYRQSLGQGPEFLIYFQGTGAADDSGLPNDRFFAVRPEGSVSTLKIQRTERGDSAVYLCASSLTRGPDTQYFGPGTRLTVL.

This clone was found once. CDR3 DNA: TGTGCCAGCAGCCCTGGTTCCGGGACAGGGTATGAAAAACTGTTTTTT. Its translation is CASSPGSGTGYEKLFF. The chain employs TRBV5-4 and TRBJ1-4; 9 bases fit TRBD1. Germline lookup yields CDR1 SGHNT and CDR2 YYREEE (reference sequence). The CDR3 is made up of 16 amino acids. Unmatched junction bases numbered 10, after V lost 4 bases and J lost 6 bases.

V usage is TRBV23-1 and J usage is TRBJ2-3; the match to TRBD2 covers 8 bases. TRBV23-1 is assigned to the ORF class and has an uncertain function. V shed 3 bases and J 4 bases; nucleotides not matched to a gene: 12. The CDR3 sequence is 17 residues long. Written as DNA, the CDR3 is TGCGCCAGCAGTCATAGAGTCAGAGGACTAGCCTCAGATACGCAGTATTTT. Translated: CASSHRVRGLASDTQYF.

The chain is built from TRBV5-1 and TRBJ1-4; D call uncertain. V lost 5 bases and J 5 bases, leaving 10 bases between the germline ends. The CDR3 consists of 13 residues. Germline V gene lookup returns CDR1 SGHRS and CDR2 YFSETQ. CDR3 sequence (DNA): TGCGCCAGCAGGCCAGGATTAAATGAAAAACTGTTTTTT. This codes for CASRPGLNEKLFF.

The chain is built from TRBV7-6 and TRBJ2-6, with 7 bases identical to TRBD1. Germline CDR1 reads SGHVS; CDR2 reads FNYEAQ. V was pared by 5 bases and J by 2 bases, with 3 bases of the junction left unmatched. This CDR3 has 15 residues. The CDR3 DNA sequence: TGTGCCAGCAGCCGACAGGGTACTGGGGCCAACGTCCTGACTTTC. Translation: CASSRQGTGANVLTF.

This clone appeared once. V gene TRBV30 combines with J gene TRBJ1-2, with 8 bases fitting TRBD1. The germline CDR1 and CDR2 sequences are GTSNPN and SVGIG (reference sequence). CDR3 size: 14 residues. V trimming: 4 bases; J trimming: 3 bases; junction bases outside the gene matches: 7. The CDR3: CAWTGGFRDYGYTF. The CDR3, as DNA: TGTGCCTGGACAGGGGGCTTTAGGGACTATGGCTACACCTTC.

The CDR3 sequence is CASSADGTVKNIQYF. DNA for the CDR3: TGTGCCAGCAGCGCTGACGGGACAGTCAAAAACATTCAGTACTTC. This chain links TRBV9 with TRBJ2-4, with 7 bases matching TRBD1. Trimming at V came to 3 bases and at J to 3 bases, leaving 6 bases not matched to a gene. The CDR3 spans 15 residues. CDR1 is SGDLS, CDR2 YYNGEE, per germline.

This clone occurred once. The J gene is TRBJ2-2, the V gene TRBV4-3, with TRBD1 matching over 8 bases. The J segment lost 3 bases and the V segment lost 0 bases, leaving 6 bases of the junction unmatched. From germline, CDR1 is LGHNA and CDR2 YSLEER. The CDR3 loop spans 17 amino acids. The CDR3 spells CASSQDPDRGYTGELFF. The CDR3 bases are TGCGCCAGCAGCCAAGATCCCGACAGGGGTTACACCGGGGAGCTGTTTTTT.

This chain uses TRBV6-1 with TRBJ2-5, with TRBD1 matching over 7 bases. V was clipped by 5 bases and J by 5 bases; unmatched bases: 8. CDR1 is MNHNS, CDR2 SASEGT, per germline. CDR3 length equals 14 residues. The CDR3 spells CASSIDRVVETQYF. The CDR3 bases are TGTGCCAGCAGTATTGACAGGGTGGTGGAGACCCAGTACTTC.

The table lists this clone with a few counts. The gene calls are TRBV7-9 and TRBJ1-4; D is unresolved. The V end was cut by 1 base, the J end by 11 bases, with 11 bases between. Germline CDR1 SEHNR, CDR2 FQNEAQ (reference sequence). This CDR3 contains 13 residues. CDR3 loop: CASSLEFGRKLFF. The CDR3 nucleotides are TGTGCCAGCAGCTTAGAATTCGGCAGGAAACTGTTTTTT.

V is TRBV4-2 and J is TRBJ1-4; D might be TRBD1 (5 bases). The CDR3 has 16 amino acids. Trimming removed 7 bases from V and 8 bases from J, with 23 bases in between. Per the germline V gene, CDR1 is LGHNA and CDR2 is YNFKEQ. This chain's CDR3 is CASTSILGTIDEKLFF. The CDR3 bases are TGTGCCAGCACCTCTATCCTAGGGACTATAGACGAAAAACTGTTTTTT.

The V gene is TRBV6-5, the J gene TRBJ2-2; D is perhaps TRBD1 (6 bases). V was cut by 11 bases and J by 13 bases, with 14 bases left in between. The CDR3 has 10 residues. The V gene's germline CDR1 is MNHEY and CDR2 SVGAGI. CDR3 protein: CAGRQDGLFF. The CDR3 DNA reads TGTGCCGGAAGACAGGACGGGCTGTTTTTT.

This clone appeared once. The genes are TRBV20-1 and TRBJ2-4, with no clear D. V gave up 4 bases and J gave up 13 bases, with 11 bases separating them. This CDR3 region has 10 residues. Germline loops: CDR1 DFQATT, CDR2 SNEGSKA (reference sequence). CDR3 residues: CSAMTQKQYF. The CDR3 DNA reads as TGCAGTGCTATGACTCAGAAGCAGTACTTC.

The chain employs TRBV4-1 and TRBJ2-3, with 10 bases lining up with TRBD2. Germline V gives CDR1 MGHRA, CDR2 YSYEKL. The V segment lost 0 bases and the J segment 3 bases; nucleotides outside the gene matches: 0. The length of the CDR3 is 15 residues. The CDR3 loop is CASSQETSGTDTQYF. The DNA of the CDR3 is TGCGCCAGCAGCCAAGAGACTAGCGGGACAGATACGCAGTATTTT.

V and J are TRBV19 and TRBJ2-7, with 10 bases fitting TRBD2. The ends lost 2 bases at V and 3 bases at J; junction bases unmatched: 4. This CDR3 is built from 15 residues. Germline lookup yields CDR1 LNHDA and CDR2 SQIVND (reference sequence). The CDR3: CASSIIVAGGYEQYF. The CDR3 DNA follows: TGTGCCAGTAGTATAATAGTAGCGGGAGGCTACGAGCAGTACTTC. The full variable domain, with the rest looked up from reference TRBV19 and TRBJ2-7, is DGGITQSPKYLFRKEGQNVTLSCEQNLNHDAMYWYRQDPGQGLRLIYYSQIVNDFQKGDIAEGYSVSREKKESFPLTVTSAQKNPTAFYLCASSIIVAGGYEQYFGPGTRLTVT.

This chain joins TRBV4-3 and TRBJ2-1, with 7 bases lining up with TRBD2. Germline V CDR1 and CDR2: LGHNA, YSLEER. Trimming removed 2 bases from V and 4 bases from J; junction bases left unmatched: 5. This CDR3 comprises 15 residues. CDR3 in amino acids: CASSQWLAEYNEQFF. The DNA of the CDR3 is TGCGCCAGCAGCCAATGGCTAGCGGAGTACAATGAGCAGTTCTTC.

CDR3 sequence: CASSEIPGLAGSGEQFF. The CDR3 nucleotides are TGTGCCAGCAGTGAAATTCCGGGACTAGCGGGGTCGGGTGAGCAGTTCTTC. The J gene is TRBJ2-1, the V gene TRBV25-1, with 13 bases matching TRBD2. V was clipped by 2 bases and J by 9 bases; unmatched bases: 10. Germline lookup yields CDR1 MGHDK and CDR2 SYGVNS. This CDR3 has 17 residues.

The rearrangement joins TRBV30 to TRBJ2-7, with a possible D match to TRBD2 (6 bases). The length of the CDR3 is 14 residues. Germline V gene lookup returns CDR1 GTSNPN and CDR2 SVGIG (reference sequence). V lost 2 bases to trimming and J lost 2 bases, with 13 bases between them. CDR3 nucleotide sequence: TGTGCCTGGAGTCCGGATAGCGGAACCTACGAGCAGTACTTC. It specifies CAWSPDSGTYEQYF.

This chain links TRBV5-1 with TRBJ2-5; the match to TRBD1 covers 10 bases. The J call may be in error: the DNA end matches TRBJ2-7 better. The CDR3 consists of 14 residues. Germline CDR1 is SGHRS and CDR2 is YFSETQ. The CDR3 coding sequence is TGCGCCAGCAGCATAGGACAGGGGGTCGACGAGCAGTACTTC. Its protein product is CASSIGQGVDEQYF.